This TCR beta chain derives from a study of T-cell reconstitution after alpha-beta-depleted transplantation in children. Ten or more counts support this clonotype. Its target is not known. General study findings and limits: Several hundred rapidly expanded clones from non-depleted graft cells reportedly supplied alpha-beta T cells about two months post-transplant. Surviving recipient cells, namely T cells and thymic progenitors, were the source of high day-60 TCRbeta diversity in some patients.

Researchers prepared the TCRbeta library using unique molecular identifiers, the study reports. TCRdb ran MiXCR on the PCR reads and lists one entry per CDR3 protein. Among around 300,000 distinct CDR3 sequences listed, roughly 12% were seen once. CDR3 length: 13 amino acids. V lost 0 bases, J lost 10 bases, and 5 bases stayed unmatched. Germline V lookup: CDR1 SEHNR, CDR2 FQNEAQ (reference sequence). The source is a male patient between 2 and 10 years old who had a stem cell transplant for chronic granulomatous disease, so the T cells may come from the graft donor. The J gene is TRBJ2-7, the V gene TRBV7-9, with TRBD2 matching 8 bases. Sequenced here: peripheral blood, sampled 180 days after TCRalphabeta/CD19-depleted stem cell transplant. CDR3 sequence reads: CASSLADGRAQYF. CDR3 DNA sequence: TGTGCCAGCAGCTTAGCGGACGGGAGGGCCCAGTACTTC.